Each of the 28 T cell receptor beta chains below was sequenced from the same sample in a study of cytomegalovirus exposure and HLA in healthy donors. 60 Vbeta and 13 Jbeta primers were used in PCR. Produced via immunoSEQ multiplex PCR; TCRdb's table is partial and in-frame only. The repertoire consists of about 150,000 clones, with about 81% occurring once and the leading ten covering 7%. The sequenced sample consisted of PBMCs. These receptors were taken from a man in his thirties or forties in good health and CMV-seronegative.

The genes are TRBV30 and TRBJ1-2; tentative D call: TRBD1 (5 bases). CDR1 is GTSNPN, CDR2 SVGIG, per germline (reference sequence). Trimming took 4 bases from V and 1 from J, leaving 10 bases between them. This CDR3 has 13 amino acids. The CDR3 is CAWMQDSNYGYTF. CDR3 DNA: TGTGCCTGGATGCAAGACAGTAACTATGGCTACACCTTC.

This clone has more than one count but fewer than ten. CDR3 DNA sequence: TGTGCCAGCAGCCCCACGGGGGGAATTGACACCGGGGAGCTGTTTTTT. Translation: CASSPTGGIDTGELFF. The chain carries TRBV9 and TRBJ2-2, with 7 positions matching TRBD2. Per the germline V gene, CDR1 is SGDLS and CDR2 is YYNGEE. The CDR3 is made up of 16 amino acids. V was pared by 4 bases and J by 3 bases, with 9 bases of the junction left unmatched.

V usage is TRBV19 and J usage is TRBJ1-1; D unresolved. This CDR3 has 14 amino acids. Germline CDR1 reads LNHDA; CDR2 reads SQIVND (reference sequence). V was pared by 3 bases and J by 4 bases, with 12 bases between. CDR3 amino acids: CASSMALLGTEAFF. CDR3 coding DNA: TGTGCCAGTAGTATGGCTCTACTAGGCACTGAAGCTTTCTTT.

The chain joins TRBV7-2 to TRBJ1-2, with 10 bases fitting TRBD1. This CDR3 contains 12 residues. V was pared by 5 bases and J by 8 bases, with 2 bases of the junction left unmatched. The germline CDR1 and CDR2 sequences are SGHTA and FQGNSA. The CDR3, as DNA: TGTGCCAGCAGCGTGACAGGGGGCGGCTACACCTTC. Protein product: CASSVTGGGYTF.

This rearrangement joins TRBV7-9 to TRBJ1-2, with 11 bases identical to TRBD1. The length of the CDR3 is 19 residues. The germline gives CDR1 SEHNR, CDR2 FQNEAQ (reference sequence). V trimming: 4 bases; J trimming: 3 bases; junction bases outside the gene matches: 16. The CDR3 loop reads CASSSLPGTGGKFDYGYTF. The CDR3 bases are TGTGCCAGCAGCTCACTTCCCGGGACAGGGGGGAAGTTCGACTATGGCTACACCTTC.

CDR3 DNA sequence: TGTGCCAGCAGGCCAGATGGAAACACCATATATTTT. This gives the protein CASRPDGNTIYF. The V call is TRBV6-5, the J call TRBJ1-3; no clear D. CDR3 size: 12 residues. Germline-derived CDR1 and CDR2 are MNHEY and SVGAGI. V lost 6 bases and J 3 bases, leaving 6 bases between the germline ends.

The chain is built from TRBV5-1 and TRBJ2-3; D is ambiguous. From germline, CDR1 is SGHRS and CDR2 YFSETQ. The length of the CDR3 is 13 residues. The V and J ends lost 4 bases and 8 bases respectively, with 14 bases between them. CDR3 protein: CASSPIVLGTQYF. DNA of the CDR3: TGCGCCAGCAGCCCCATAGTGCTTGGTACGCAGTATTTT.

V is TRBV18 and J is TRBJ2-4; the D gene is possibly TRBD2 (5 bases). Trimming took 3 bases from V and 0 from J, leaving 21 bases between them. The CDR3 runs to 19 residues. Germline V gives CDR1 KGHSH, CDR2 LQKENI. CDR3: CASSPIPLKGVIAKNIQYF. The CDR3 DNA follows: TGTGCCAGCTCACCCATTCCTCTAAAGGGAGTTATAGCCAAAAACATTCAGTACTTC.

The chain has TRBV15 and TRBJ2-1; 7 nucleotides match TRBD1. This CDR3 comprises 15 residues. Trimming at V came to 0 bases and at J to 2 bases, leaving 1 base not matched to a gene. Germline V gene lookup returns CDR1 LNHNV and CDR2 YYDKDF (reference sequence). The CDR3 DNA reads TGTGCCACCAGCAGAGAAGGGGGCCCCTACAATGAGCAGTTCTTC. Protein product: CATSREGGPYNEQFF.

The J gene is TRBJ1-5, the V gene TRBV30, with a weak D call TRBD1 (5 bases). The germline V and J ends were trimmed by 0 bases and 4 bases, with 7 bases remaining between them. The germline V gene has CDR1 GTSNPN and CDR2 SVGIG (reference sequence). The CDR3 runs to 13 residues. The chain's CDR3 is CAWSVDSNQPQHF. The CDR3 DNA sequence: TGTGCCTGGAGTGTCGACAGTAATCAGCCCCAGCATTTT.

The V gene is TRBV30, the J gene TRBJ1-5; D unresolved. Trimming took 4 bases from V and 2 from J, leaving 6 bases between them. The CDR3 extends over 12 amino acids. Germline CDR1 is GTSNPN and CDR2 is SVGIG (reference sequence). CDR3 sequence (DNA): TGTGCCTGGAACAGAGGCAATCAGCCCCAGCATTTT. This gives the protein CAWNRGNQPQHF. Complete variable domain (other parts from reference TRBV30 and TRBJ1-5): SQTIHQWPATLVQPVGSPLSLECTVEGTSNPNLYWYRQAAGRGLQLLFYSVGIGQISSEVPQNLSASRPQDRQFILSSKKLLLSDSGFYLCAWNRGNQPQHFGDGTRLSIL.

J is TRBJ2-5 and V is TRBV28, with D possibly matching TRBD1 (5 bases). This CDR3 comprises 15 residues. V was shortened by 1 base and J by 5 bases, with 14 bases between the two germline ends. Per germline, CDR1 MDHEN and CDR2 SYDVKM. The CDR3 sequence is CASSLSVGAFETQYF. The CDR3, as DNA: TGTGCCAGCAGTTTATCGGTTGGGGCATTCGAGACCCAGTACTTC.

This clone was seen just once. The chain uses TRBV18 and TRBJ2-1; 8 bases match TRBD1. Germline assignment: CDR1 KGHSH and CDR2 LQKENI. The junction had 11 bases not matched to a gene; V was cut back by 5 bases and J by 8 bases. This CDR3 has 15 residues. In DNA form, the CDR3 reads TGTGCCAGCTCAGGCCTAAAACAGGGGGGCGATGAGCAGTTCTTC. Its translation is CASSGLKQGGDEQFF.

The chain couples TRBV7-2 to TRBJ2-3; 15 bases fit TRBD2. Looked up from germline, CDR1 is SGHTA and CDR2 is FQGNSA. The CDR3 extends over 17 amino acids. V trimming: 1 base; J trimming: 5 bases; junction bases outside the gene matches: 4. The CDR3 sequence is CASSLVGTSGGQDTQYF. The CDR3 DNA reads as TGTGCCAGCAGCTTAGTGGGGACTAGCGGGGGGCAAGATACGCAGTATTTT.

This clone appeared a few times. The chain couples TRBV27 to TRBJ2-7, with a tentative D call TRBD1 (5 bases). V shed 4 bases and J shed 10 bases, with 14 bases lying between them. The CDR3 is made up of 12 amino acids. Germline assignment: CDR1 MNHEY and CDR2 SMNVEV (reference sequence). The chain's CDR3 is CASSSPPREQYF. The CDR3 DNA reads as TGTGCCAGCAGTTCACCCCCCAGGGAACAGTACTTC.

This chain links TRBV2 with TRBJ2-2; the match to TRBD1 covers 8 bases. From germline, CDR1 is SNHLY and CDR2 FYNNEI. J gave up 6 bases and V 7 bases, and 7 bases lay outside the gene matches. The CDR3 totals 14 residues. CDR3 sequence reads: CASTLTGVAGELFF. The CDR3 nucleotides read TGTGCCAGCACCCTGACAGGGGTAGCCGGGGAGCTGTTTTTT.

This CDR3 is CASSLTSGLAENTGELFF. For the CDR3, the DNA is TGTGCCAGCAGCCTAACCTCGGGGTTGGCAGAGAACACCGGGGAGCTGTTTTTT. The rearrangement uses TRBV11-2 and TRBJ2-2; tentative D call: TRBD2 (5 bases). The CDR3 is 18 residues long. Germline V CDR1 and CDR2: SGHAT, FQNNGV. V was cut by 5 bases and J by 1 base, with 20 bases left in between.

The V call is TRBV4-2, the J call TRBJ2-1, with 8 bases that match TRBD2. V trimming: 3 bases; J trimming: 2 bases; junction bases outside the gene matches: 0. Germline V gene data show CDR1 as LGHNA and CDR2 as YNFKEQ. The CDR3 runs 14 residues. The CDR3 is CASSQGLAYNEQFF. As DNA, the CDR3 is TGTGCCAGCAGCCAGGGACTAGCCTACAATGAGCAGTTCTTC.

This rearrangement joins TRBV29-1 to TRBJ2-3; TRBD1 matches at 8 bases. The junction had 2 bases not matched to a gene; V was cut back by 1 base and J by 2 bases. The germline V gene has CDR1 SQVTM and CDR2 ANQGSEA. CDR3 length: 14 amino acids. The CDR3 coding sequence is TGCAGCGTTGAAGGGACAGGGTTCACAGATACGCAGTATTTT. This codes for CSVEGTGFTDTQYF.

V usage is TRBV7-9 and J usage is TRBJ1-2; 8 bases line up with TRBD1. In germline, CDR1 is SEHNR, CDR2 FQNEAQ (reference sequence). The CDR3 is 13 residues long. With 5 bases clipped from V and 4 bases from J, the junction kept 3 bases outside the gene matches. The CDR3 bases are TGTGCCAGCAGCCAAGGGACAGGCTATGGCTACACCTTC. Its translation is CASSQGTGYGYTF.

This rearrangement joins TRBV7-5 to TRBJ1-5; the table assigns TRBD1, which was not confirmed against the DNA. TRBV7-5 is deemed a pseudogene. The CDR3 spans 16 residues. The CDR3 sequence: CARSPYRALSNQPQHF. CDR3 sequence (DNA): TGTGCCAGAAGCCCCTACAGAGCCCTTAGCAATCAGCCCCAGCATTTT.

The chain couples TRBV29-1 to TRBJ2-1; D uncertain. V was shortened by 0 bases and J by 9 bases, with 6 bases between the two germline ends. The germline V gene encodes CDR1 SQVTM and CDR2 ANQGSEA. CDR3 length: 11 residues. CDR3 sequence (DNA): TGCAGCGTTGAAGACCTCGGTGAGCAGTTCTTC. Its translation is CSVEDLGEQFF.

This chain connects TRBV6-5 to TRBJ2-5, with TRBD2 identical over 8 bases. Germline V gene data show CDR1 as MNHEY and CDR2 as SVGAGI. This CDR3 contains 13 residues. J was trimmed by 4 bases and V by 4 bases; bases with no gene match: 2. The CDR3 here is CASSFGGVETQYF. The DNA for the CDR3 is TGTGCCAGCAGTTTCGGGGGGGTAGAGACCCAGTACTTC.

This chain's CDR3 is CASSQGQGAYGYTF. The CDR3 DNA reads TGCGCCAGCAGCCAGGGACAGGGGGCCTATGGCTACACCTTC. The chain has TRBV4-1 and TRBJ1-2; TRBD1 matches 12 bases. Germline lookup yields CDR1 MGHRA and CDR2 YSYEKL. This CDR3 has 14 residues. Losses at the gene ends were 3 bases for V and 4 bases for J; bases not matched to a gene: 0.

The gene calls are TRBV6-5 and TRBJ2-1; D is undetermined. The germline gives CDR1 MNHEY, CDR2 SVGAGI. V was clipped by 6 bases and J by 5 bases, with 11 bases between them. This CDR3 comprises 13 residues. CDR3 sequence (DNA): TGTGCCAGCAGGCTTGACTCGGACAATGAGCAGTTCTTC. Its translation: CASRLDSDNEQFF.

This clone was observed a handful of times. The gene calls are TRBV5-1 and TRBJ2-3, with 8 bases identical to TRBD2. CDR1 and CDR2 (germline): SGHRS, YFSETQ. The CDR3 has 17 amino acids. Germline trimming cut 3 bases from V and 9 bases from J; bases unmatched to any gene: 18. The CDR3 reads CASSSARAGGLEGTQYF. DNA for the CDR3: TGCGCCAGCAGCTCTGCCAGGGCGGGGGGCCTCGAGGGGACGCAGTATTTT. Filled out from reference TRBV5-1 and TRBJ2-3, the complete variable domain reads KAGVTQTPRYLIKTRGQQVTLSCSPISGHRSVSWYQQTPGQGLQFLFEYFSETQRNKGNFPGRFSGRQFSNSRSEMNVSTLELGDSALYLCASSSARAGGLEGTQYFGPGTRLTVL.

The J gene is TRBJ2-7, the V gene TRBV19, with TRBD2 identical over 8 bases. Germline V gene sequence: CDR1 LNHDA, CDR2 SQIVND (reference sequence). V lost 7 bases, J lost 2 bases, and 10 bases stayed unmatched. The CDR3 spans 15 residues. CDR3 amino acids: CASTSGLVVPYEQYF. CDR3 bases: TGTGCCAGTACCTCGGGACTAGTGGTCCCCTACGAGCAGTACTTC.

The rearrangement uses TRBV5-1 and TRBJ2-1; D is perhaps TRBD1 (8 bases). The germline V and J ends were trimmed by 3 bases and 6 bases, with 25 bases remaining between them. CDR3 length: 18 residues. The V gene's germline CDR1 is SGHRS and CDR2 YFSETQ. As DNA, the CDR3 is TGCGCCAGCAGCTCGGGGGCGTGGGACAGGCCGGGGGGCAATGAGCAGTTCTTC. The encoded protein is CASSSGAWDRPGGNEQFF.